The rows below give T cell receptor beta chains drawn from one sample of a study of blood T cell repertoires in COVID-19. Assay used: immunoSEQ multiplex PCR; TCRdb lists only in-frame clones, some missing. The sample holds some 70,000 clones, nearly 90% seen once. The sample taken for sequencing was peripheral blood. Receptors originate from a woman in her forties or fifties with COVID-19, enrolled during active disease. Both conserved end residues are part of each CDR3. The D gene is left open where the match is weak. Clone size is stated in some rows and not others, as once, few, many or a class when expanded.

D: NA
length: 18
J: TRBJ1-3
size: NA
V: TRBV10-1
CDR3: CASLHEQGLRSSGNTIYF
DNA: TGCGCCAGCCTGCATGAGCAGGGGCTACGAAGCTCTGGAAACACCATATATTTT

D: NA
length: 14
J: TRBJ2-2
size: NA
V: TRBV7-9
CDR3: CASSTRGNTGELFF
DNA: TGTGCCAGCAGCACCAGAGGGAACACCGGGGAGCTGTTTTTT

D: TRBD2
length: 16
J: TRBJ2-7
size: NA
V: TRBV28
CDR3: CASTLRLAGGLNEQYF
DNA: TGTGCCAGCACCCTACGCCTAGCGGGAGGGCTCAACGAGCAGTACTTC

D: TRBD1
length: 16
J: TRBJ2-3
size: NA
V: TRBV10-3
CDR3: CAISDRTGSGADTQYF
DNA: TGTGCCATCAGTGACCGGACAGGGTCGGGTGCAGATACGCAGTATTTT

D: NA
length: 13
J: TRBJ2-7
size: NA
V: TRBV27
CDR3: CASTGFLGYEQYF
DNA: TGTGCCAGTACCGGGTTCCTCGGTTATGAGCAGTACTTC

D: TRBD1
length: 16
J: TRBJ2-1
size: NA
V: TRBV6-4
CDR3: CASSDRRRTGYNEQFF
DNA: TGTGCCAGCAGTGACAGGAGGCGGACAGGGTACAATGAGCAGTTCTTC

D: NA
length: 14
J: TRBJ1-2
size: NA
V: TRBV30
CDR3: CAWARHRANYGYTF
DNA: TGTGCCTGGGCTAGGCACAGGGCTAACTATGGCTACACCTTC

D: NA
length: 14
J: TRBJ2-5
size: NA
V: TRBV11-3
CDR3: CASSLQGWGETQYF
DNA: TGTGCCAGCAGCTTACAGGGCTGGGGAGAGACCCAGTACTTC

D: NA
length: 12
J: TRBJ1-6
size: few
V: TRBV12-3/TRBV12-4
CDR3: CASRPTQRALHF
DNA: TGTGCCAGCAGACCAACTCAGAGGGCCCTCCACTTT

D: NA
length: 15
J: TRBJ2-1
size: medium-sized
V: TRBV5-4
CDR3: CASSLVRGSNNEQFF
DNA: TGTGCCAGCAGCTTGGTTAGGGGATCAAACAATGAGCAGTTCTTC

D: NA
length: 12
J: TRBJ2-1
size: NA
V: TRBV27
CDR3: CASSTPRDEQFF
DNA: TGTGCCAGCAGTACACCGAGGGATGAGCAGTTCTTC